A single sample gave rise to the 12 T cell receptor beta chains below, sequenced in a study of blood T cell repertoires in COVID-19. TCRdb keeps only in-frame clones here, not all; method: immunoSEQ multiplex PCR. Counted here are more than 200,000 clones, more than 70% occurring once; the ten biggest clones make up 3.5% to 4.5%. The sequenced sample consisted of PBMCs or T cells enriched from blood (not recorded which). These receptors came from a man aged 25-45 years with acute COVID-19.

The V and J genes are TRBV28 and TRBJ2-3; D not certain. CDR3 length: 15 amino acids. Germline loops: CDR1 MDHEN, CDR2 SYDVKM. Trimming left V 1 base short and J 0 bases short, with 8 bases between. The CDR3 sequence: CASSLFRVSTDTQYF. CDR3 nucleotide sequence: TGTGCCAGCAGTTTATTCCGGGTTAGCACAGATACGCAGTATTTT.

A single count supports this clone. The chain is built from TRBV19 and TRBJ1-5; no clear D gene. The V end lost 4 bases, the J end lost 0 bases, and 10 bases lay between the germline ends. CDR1 and CDR2 (germline): LNHDA, SQIVND (reference sequence). CDR3 length: 15 residues. CDR3 region: CASSTPGYSNQPQHF. The CDR3 DNA follows: TGTGCCAGTAGTACCCCAGGTTATAGCAATCAGCCCCAGCATTTT.

J is TRBJ1-1 and V is TRBV2, with 7 bases fitting TRBD1. CDR1 and CDR2 from the germline V gene are SNHLY and FYNNEI. The CDR3 loop spans 13 amino acids. J gave up 5 bases and V 6 bases, and 6 bases lay outside the gene matches. CDR3: CASRSTGSTEAFF. CDR3 bases: TGTGCCAGCAGGTCGACAGGGAGTACTGAAGCTTTCTTT.

The gene calls are TRBV7-9 and TRBJ1-4; D gene uncertain. Germline CDR1 reads SEHNR; CDR2 reads FQNEAQ (reference sequence). With 3 bases removed from V and 4 bases from J, the gap between germline ends came to 6 bases. The CDR3 is 13 amino acids. CDR3 nucleotide sequence: TGTGCCAGCAGCTTTGGGAGTAATGAAAAACTGTTTTTT. This codes for CASSFGSNEKLFF.

This rearrangement joins TRBV5-4 to TRBJ2-1; a weak D match, TRBD2 (6 bases). V lost 0 bases and J 4 bases, leaving 11 bases between the germline ends. Germline V CDR1 and CDR2: SGHNT, YYREEE (reference sequence). This CDR3 has 15 amino acids. The CDR3 is CASSLGTREYNEQFF. The CDR3 DNA follows: TGTGCCAGCAGCTTGGGGACCCGGGAGTACAATGAGCAGTTCTTC.

V gene TRBV28 combines with J gene TRBJ1-5; a possible D gene is TRBD1 (6 bases). V lost 3 bases and J lost 7, with 13 bases in between. The CDR3 is 14 residues long. The germline V gene encodes CDR1 MDHEN and CDR2 SYDVKM. As DNA, the CDR3 is TGTGCCAGCAGTTTTCCAGGGGCTGAGCAGCCCCAGCATTTT. Protein sequence: CASSFPGAEQPQHF.

The chain links TRBV27 to TRBJ1-5; D call uncertain. Trimming removed 3 bases at V and 4 bases at J, with 4 bases between. Germline V gene lookup returns CDR1 MNHEY and CDR2 SMNVEV (reference sequence). CDR3 size: 12 residues. This CDR3 reads CASSFLNQPQHF. The CDR3 bases are TGTGCCAGCAGTTTCCTGAATCAGCCCCAGCATTTT.

The chain links TRBV5-4 to TRBJ2-2, with 8 bases lining up with TRBD2. V shed 5 bases, J shed 3 bases, and the junction held 9 bases outside the gene matches. This CDR3 has 16 amino acids. CDR1 is SGHNT and CDR2 is YYREEE in the germline V gene (reference sequence). The CDR3 coding sequence is TGTGCCAGCAGTTCCTCAGCGGGGGCCCACACCGGGGAGCTGTTTTTT. Translating it yields CASSSSAGAHTGELFF.

CDR3 region: CASSSYPGQSYEQYF. The CDR3 coding sequence is TGTGCCAGCAGCTCCTACCCGGGACAGTCCTACGAGCAGTACTTC. The rearrangement links TRBV11-2 to TRBJ2-7, with TRBD1 matching over 7 bases. This CDR3 has 15 amino acids. Germline V gene data show CDR1 as SGHAT and CDR2 as FQNNGV. After removal of 4 bases from V and 1 base from J, the junction contained 7 bases not matched to a gene.

The chain has TRBV5-1 and TRBJ2-7, with 10 bases fitting TRBD1. Per germline, CDR1 SGHRS and CDR2 YFSETQ. This CDR3 has 16 amino acids. Trimming removed 0 bases from V and 3 bases from J; junction bases left unmatched: 6. CDR3 region: CASSLETGTGVYEQYF. The CDR3 DNA reads as TGCGCCAGCAGCTTGGAAACCGGGACAGGGGTCTACGAGCAGTACTTC.

This clone occurred a few times. V is TRBV2 and J is TRBJ1-2; D gene uncertain. CDR1 SNHLY and CDR2 FYNNEI come from the germline V gene. This CDR3 has 11 residues. Trimming stripped 2 bases from V and 8 bases from J, with 6 bases between. CDR3 bases: TGTGCCAGCAGTGAATATCGGGGCTACACCTTC. Amino acid sequence: CASSEYRGYTF.

The J gene is TRBJ2-1, the V gene TRBV9, with D maybe TRBD1 (5 bases). The CDR3 contains 13 residues. The germline V and J ends were trimmed by 0 bases and 4 bases, with 5 bases remaining between them. Germline CDR1 reads SGDLS; CDR2 reads YYNGEE. The CDR3 DNA reads as TGTGCCAGCAGCGTAGAGGGGTACAATGAGCAGTTCTTC. It yields the protein CASSVEGYNEQFF. The whole variable domain, remainder taken from reference TRBV9 and TRBJ2-1, is DSGVTQTPKHLITATGQRVTLRCSPRSGDLSVYWYQQSLDQGLQFLIQYYNGEERAKGNILERFSAQQFPDLHSELNLSSLELGDSALYFCASSVEGYNEQFFGPGTRLTVL.